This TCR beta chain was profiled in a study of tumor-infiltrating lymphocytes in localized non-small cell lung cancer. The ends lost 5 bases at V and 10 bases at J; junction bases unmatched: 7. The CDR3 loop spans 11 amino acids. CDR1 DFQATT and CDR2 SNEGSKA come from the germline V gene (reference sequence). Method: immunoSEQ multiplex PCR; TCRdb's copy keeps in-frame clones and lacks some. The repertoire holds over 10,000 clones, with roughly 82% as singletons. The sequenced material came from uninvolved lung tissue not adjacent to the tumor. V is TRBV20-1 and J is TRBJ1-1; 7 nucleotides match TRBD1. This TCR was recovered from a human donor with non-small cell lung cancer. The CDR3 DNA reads TGCAGTGCTGCTCCGGGACAGCGAGCTTTCTTT. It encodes CSAAPGQRAFF.